This TCR beta chain was captured in a study of tumor-infiltrating lymphocytes in primary liver carcinoma. Concerning this clonotype itself: A junction boundary mismatches the germline segment, possibly from a read error.

cDNA specific to TCR beta was made from approximately 500 ng of total RNA, with a constant-region primer employed for priming. What produced the TCR beta libraries was three nested multiplex PCR rounds using slightly modified ARM-PCR. The first two PCR rounds used TRBV1-TRBV30 forward primers with a C-beta reverse primer, 9 to 11 cycles each. TCRdb reanalysed the multiplex PCR reads using MiXCR and keeps one entry per CDR3 protein. The table records roughly 50,000 distinct CDR3 sequences, about 68% of them present only once. This CDR3 comprises 13 residues. The germline V gene has CDR1 SGHAT and CDR2 FQNNGV. Co-extraction yielded RNA and DNA from around 20-30 mg of unsorted bulk tissue.

Specimen: liver tumor tissue from sampling region 2. Indicated subset: tumor region T2, inferior pole. This receptor was obtained from a man aged 40-50 years with primary liver carcinoma and hepatitis B virus infection. The chain has TRBV11-2 and TRBJ2-7; D is uncertain. For the CDR3, the DNA is TGTGGTAGCAGCTTAGAAAGGCGCGCCGAGCTGTACTTC. This encodes CGSSLERRAELYF.